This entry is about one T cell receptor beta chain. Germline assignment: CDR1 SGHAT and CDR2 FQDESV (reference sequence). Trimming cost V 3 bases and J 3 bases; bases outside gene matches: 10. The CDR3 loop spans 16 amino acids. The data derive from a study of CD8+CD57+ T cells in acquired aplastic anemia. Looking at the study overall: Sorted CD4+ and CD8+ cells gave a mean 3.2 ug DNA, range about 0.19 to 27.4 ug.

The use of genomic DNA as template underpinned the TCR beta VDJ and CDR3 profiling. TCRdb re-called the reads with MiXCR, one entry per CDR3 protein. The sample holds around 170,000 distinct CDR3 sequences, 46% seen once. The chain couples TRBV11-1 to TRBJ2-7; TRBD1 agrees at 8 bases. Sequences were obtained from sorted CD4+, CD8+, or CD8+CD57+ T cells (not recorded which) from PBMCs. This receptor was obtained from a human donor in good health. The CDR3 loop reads CASSFIWTGSSYEQYF. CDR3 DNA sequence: TGTGCCAGCAGCTTTATCTGGACAGGGTCCAGCTACGAGCAGTACTTC.